The T cell receptor beta chain described here comes from a study of shared clonotypes between healthy human individuals. About this clone: The antigen remains unidentified.

Several immunoSEQ plates received, in even portions, the genomic DNA of each subset. Per the original data handling: For the immunoSEQ data, sequences were junction-only without quality scores, so filtering differed. Generated by immunoSEQ multiplex PCR, the TCRdb table keeps only in-frame clones and is missing some. V, J and clone size reflect that table, while D and trimming were determined from the DNA. The table includes approximately 590,000 clones, less than 97% detected once. From germline, CDR1 is SGHAT and CDR2 FQNNGV. This CDR3 contains 16 residues. The V gene end was trimmed by 4 bases and the J gene end by 2 bases; junction bases not matched to a gene: 7. Naive CD8 cells lacked CD45RO, underwent positive selection for CCR7 and left out terminally differentiated effector memory CD45RA+ cells. Study-wide findings and caveats: Clonotypes shared by all four sorted-subset donors had higher generation probabilities than non-shared clonotypes. In having few donors, the study represented limited genetic and exposure-history diversity.

The sequence derives from a woman younger than 45 in good health. The V gene is TRBV11-2, the J gene TRBJ2-7, with 11 nucleotides matching TRBD1. Sequencing was done on a sample of naive CD8+ T cells sorted from blood. The CDR3 is CASSSYQGQGAYEQYF. CDR3 bases: TGTGCCAGCAGCTCTTACCAGGGACAGGGGGCCTACGAGCAGTACTTC.